This TCR beta chain was recovered during a study of T cell clonotyping in hematopoietic cell transplantation. As concerns this clone: Its antigen is unknown.

Notes on the study in general: Pathologically expanded recipient clonotypes increased progressively from day 30 to day 180 as diversity fell. Higher Inverse Simpson Index values in graft donor and pretransplant recipient predicted broader posttransplant TCR diversity.

Generated by immunoSEQ multiplex PCR, the TCRdb table keeps only in-frame clones and is missing some. This repertoire shows around 37,000 clones, approximately 95% found once; its top ten account for approximately 1%. Looked up from germline, CDR1 is SGDLS and CDR2 is YYNGEE. The CDR3 has 17 amino acids. The V segment lost 0 bases and the J segment 1 base; nucleotides outside the gene matches: 6. Sequencing was carried out using peripheral blood mononuclear cells. The chain recombines TRBV9 with TRBJ2-2; TRBD2 aligns across 7 bases. The receptor comes from a man younger than 45 in good health. Some clones in this sample may be carry-over from other donors' samples. The CDR3 region is CASSVGAGTKNTGELFF. CDR3 nucleotide sequence: TGTGCCAGCAGCGTAGGGGCAGGGACTAAGAACACCGGGGAGCTGTTTTTT.